The 20 T cell receptor beta chains presented below share a single source sample, sequenced in a study of somatic mutations in cytotoxic T cells in rheumatoid arthritis. Profiling relied on immunoSEQ multiplex PCR, and the TCRdb table lists in-frame clones only, not all of them. The sample yields more than 9,000 clones, 70% to 85% seen once. Sequenced material: CD8+ T cells sorted from blood. The source of these receptors is an adult with rheumatoid arthritis.

This chain links TRBV14 with TRBJ2-5; D gene ambiguous. Germline-derived CDR1 and CDR2 are SGHDN and FVKESK. The V end lost 4 bases, the J end lost 2 bases, and 11 bases lay between the germline ends. The CDR3 sequence is 14 residues long. The CDR3 DNA follows: TGTGCCAGCAGCCGAGGACGGCTGCAAGAGACCCAGTACTTC. Translation: CASSRGRLQETQYF.

This chain uses TRBV10-3 with TRBJ1-5, with a weak D call TRBD1 (5 bases). Germline CDR1 is ENHRY and CDR2 is SYGVKD. V dropped 2 bases and J dropped 5 bases, with 10 bases sitting between them. The CDR3 contains 14 residues. CDR3 sequence (DNA): TGTGCCATCAGTGAGGTAACAGGAGATCAGCCCCAGCATTTT. This sequence encodes CAISEVTGDQPQHF.

This chain connects TRBV7-9 to TRBJ2-2; D might be TRBD1 or TRBD2, each matching 5 bases. Germline loops: CDR1 SEHNR, CDR2 FQNEAQ (reference sequence). The CDR3 sequence is 15 residues long. Trimming cost V 3 bases and J 0 bases, with 8 bases left between them. CDR3 sequence (DNA): TGTGCCAGCAGCTTCTGGGGGACGAACACCGGGGAGCTGTTTTTT. Protein: CASSFWGTNTGELFF.

The chain is built from TRBV27 and TRBJ2-1, with D possibly being TRBD2 (6 bases). Trimming stripped 0 bases from V and 6 bases from J, with 15 bases between. The CDR3 sequence is 16 residues long. CDR1 and CDR2 (germline): MNHEY, SMNVEV (reference sequence). As DNA, the CDR3 is TGTGCCAGCAGTTTATCGGCGGGGCCGGACCCCAATGAGCAGTTCTTC. This encodes CASSLSAGPDPNEQFF.

The chain carries TRBV13 and TRBJ1-2; a possible D gene is TRBD1 (5 bases). CDR1 is PRHDT and CDR2 is FYEKMQ in the germline V gene (reference sequence). This CDR3 contains 14 residues. Trimming removed 4 bases from V and 2 bases from J, with 11 bases in between. DNA of the CDR3: TGTGCCAGCAGCTACGGGGGATCCAACTATGGCTACACCTTC. This encodes CASSYGGSNYGYTF.

The chain carries TRBV10-3 and TRBJ1-6, with D uncertain. V was clipped by 8 bases and J by 0 bases, with 8 bases between them. Per the germline V gene, CDR1 is ENHRY and CDR2 is SYGVKD. The CDR3 is 14 residues long. The CDR3, as DNA: TGTGCCATCGGCGCAGGCTCCTATAATTCACCCCTCCACTTT. It is translated as CAIGAGSYNSPLHF.

V usage is TRBV7-9 and J usage is TRBJ1-2, with a weak D call TRBD1 (5 bases). Germline CDR1 is SEHNR and CDR2 is FQNEAQ (reference sequence). The CDR3 extends over 15 amino acids. Trimming shortened V by 5 bases and J by 2 bases, and 15 bases separated the two germline ends. The CDR3 here is CASSKWTLKNYGYTF. The CDR3 DNA reads as TGTGCCAGCAGCAAATGGACATTGAAGAACTATGGCTACACCTTC.

The rearrangement joins TRBV7-6 to TRBJ2-2, with 9 bases aligning to TRBD2. Trimming removed 5 bases from V and 1 base from J; junction bases left unmatched: 5. The CDR3 spans 16 residues. CDR1 and CDR2 (germline): SGHVS, FNYEAQ. The CDR3 DNA reads TGTGCCAGCAGCCTCGCGGGGGGGGAGAACACCGGGGAGCTGTTTTTT. It specifies CASSLAGGENTGELFF.

The chain uses TRBV4-2 and TRBJ2-7, with D maybe TRBD2 (6 bases). This CDR3 spans 13 amino acids. V gave up 5 bases and J gave up 4 bases, with 12 bases separating them. In germline, CDR1 is LGHNA, CDR2 YNFKEQ. Here the CDR3 DNA reads TGTGCCAGCAGCTTAGATGCGGGGTACGAGCAGTACTTC. Translated, it gives CASSLDAGYEQYF.

V gene TRBV10-3 combines with J gene TRBJ2-5; 8 nucleotides agree with TRBD2. Trimming at V came to 3 bases and at J to 2 bases, leaving 5 bases not matched to a gene. The CDR3 is made up of 15 amino acids. CDR1 is ENHRY and CDR2 is SYGVKD in the germline V gene. In DNA, the CDR3 is TGTGCCATCAGTGAACGACTAGCGTCTCAAGAGACCCAGTACTTC. Translating it yields CAISERLASQETQYF.

This rearrangement joins TRBV9 to TRBJ2-1, with D uncertain. The CDR3 is 13 residues long. Germline assignment: CDR1 SGDLS and CDR2 YYNGEE. V was shortened by 3 bases and J by 7 bases, with 11 bases between the two germline ends. The CDR3 nucleotides read TGTGCCAGCAGCGAGAAGACTTTGAATGAGCAGTTCTTC. Amino acid sequence: CASSEKTLNEQFF.

The CDR3 loop is CASSALTWDTEAFF. Written as DNA, the CDR3 is TGTGCCAGCAGTGCCCTAACATGGGACACTGAAGCTTTCTTT. The chain uses TRBV27 and TRBJ1-1; D is ambiguous. Germline V gene sequence: CDR1 MNHEY, CDR2 SMNVEV (reference sequence). The V and J ends lost 5 bases and 3 bases respectively, with 13 bases between them. This CDR3 is 14 amino acids long.

This sequence joins TRBV6-5 and TRBJ2-7; TRBD1 is a possible D gene (6 bases). This CDR3 has 16 residues. V was cut by 0 bases and J by 0 bases, with 12 bases left in between. Germline CDR1 is MNHEY and CDR2 is SVGAGI. CDR3 amino acids: CASSYSAGANSYEQYF. In nucleotides, the CDR3 is TGTGCCAGCAGTTACTCGGCAGGGGCCAACTCCTACGAGCAGTACTTC.

The rearrangement links TRBV27 to TRBJ2-1; D ambiguous. Per germline, CDR1 MNHEY and CDR2 SMNVEV (reference sequence). The CDR3 loop spans 14 amino acids. Trimming stripped 4 bases from V and 1 base from J, with 8 bases between. CDR3 region: CASSSLSSYNEQFF. CDR3 coding DNA: TGTGCCAGCAGTTCTTTGAGTTCCTACAATGAGCAGTTCTTC.

This CDR3 is CASSPGLAYEQYF. The DNA for the CDR3 is TGTGCCAGCAGCCCGGGACTAGCCTACGAGCAGTACTTC. V gene TRBV5-4 combines with J gene TRBJ2-7; TRBD2 agrees at 8 bases. The CDR3 is 13 amino acids. The germline CDR1 and CDR2 sequences are SGHNT and YYREEE (reference sequence). The ends lost 4 bases at V and 2 bases at J; junction bases unmatched: 2.

The V and J genes are TRBV19 and TRBJ2-7; 13 bases fit TRBD2. J gave up 3 bases and V 4 bases, and 6 bases lay outside the gene matches. Germline V gene lookup returns CDR1 LNHDA and CDR2 SQIVND (reference sequence). The CDR3 consists of 16 residues. The CDR3 nucleotides read TGTGCCAGTAGTACCTGGACTAGCGGGAGCCGCTACGAGCAGTACTTC. It yields the protein CASSTWTSGSRYEQYF. The whole variable domain, remainder taken from reference TRBV19 and TRBJ2-7, is DGGITQSPKYLFRKEGQNVTLSCEQNLNHDAMYWYRQDPGQGLRLIYYSQIVNDFQKGDIAEGYSVSREKKESFPLTVTSAQKNPTAFYLCASSTWTSGSRYEQYFGPGTRLTVT.

V and J are TRBV5-4 and TRBJ1-1; 8 bases agree with TRBD1. Germline assignment: CDR1 SGHNT and CDR2 YYREEE (reference sequence). J was trimmed by 6 bases and V by 4 bases; bases with no gene match: 5. This CDR3 has 13 residues. The chain's CDR3 is CASSVDRGSEAFF. Written as DNA, the CDR3 is TGTGCCAGCAGCGTCGACAGGGGATCTGAAGCTTTCTTT.

This clone came up a few times. The V gene is TRBV7-9, the J gene TRBJ1-1; possibly TRBD1 for D (6 bases). In germline, CDR1 is SEHNR, CDR2 FQNEAQ (reference sequence). V was pared by 1 base and J by 7 bases, with 13 bases between. The CDR3 is 14 amino acids. CDR3 sequence reads: CASSLVRGAIEAFF. DNA of the CDR3: TGTGCCAGCAGCTTAGTGCGGGGGGCCATTGAAGCTTTCTTT.

This clone was detected a few times. This chain uses TRBV13 with TRBJ2-7; no reliable D call. The germline V and J ends were trimmed by 0 bases and 0 bases, with 0 bases remaining between them. This CDR3 region has 12 residues. Germline assignment: CDR1 PRHDT and CDR2 FYEKMQ (reference sequence). CDR3 loop: CASSLGSYEQYF. The CDR3 DNA sequence: TGTGCCAGCAGCTTAGGCTCCTACGAGCAGTACTTC.

The chain joins TRBV9 to TRBJ1-4, with 9 nucleotides matching TRBD1. CDR1 and CDR2 from the germline V gene are SGDLS and YYNGEE. Trimming removed 4 bases from V and 6 bases from J; junction bases left unmatched: 7. The CDR3 consists of 15 residues. The DNA of the CDR3 is TGTGCCAGCAGCAAACAGGGGGCTTATCATGAAAAACTGTTTTTT. Residues: CASSKQGAYHEKLFF.